This TCR beta chain was profiled in a study of cytomegalovirus exposure and HLA in healthy donors. Study results and caveats: Donor immune exposure was known only as CMV serostatus.

CDR1 is SSHAT and CDR2 is FNYEAQ in the germline V gene (reference sequence). The CDR3 is made up of 13 amino acids. The PCR used 60 Vbeta and 13 Jbeta primers. Profiling relied on immunoSEQ multiplex PCR, and the TCRdb table lists in-frame clones only, not all of them. The repertoire has about 160,000 clones, approximately 70% of them found once; the top ten carry approximately 7.1%. This clone was seen only a few times. What it binds is not known. One end of the junction varies from germline; a read error may be responsible. V usage is TRBV7-7 and J usage is TRBJ2-5; a possible D gene is TRBD1 (6 bases). The specimen sequenced was PBMCs. This sequence originates from a man aged 40-49 years in good health and CMV-seropositive. CDR3 coding DNA: TGTGCTAGCAGCTTAGGCAGGGGAGAGACCCAGTACTTC. It translates to CASSLGRGETQYF.